This T cell receptor (beta chain) was identified during a study of OX40 agonist ivuxolimab in advanced cancers. Study context: Eligibility rules accepted prior anti-PD-1, anti-PD-L1 or anti-CTLA-4 therapy, and 30% to 40% had some. Three patients, one with hepatocellular carcinoma and two with cutaneous melanoma, achieved partial responses.

Data came from immunoSEQ multiplex PCR; TCRdb stores just in-frame clones and leaves some out. In the table there are 60,000 to 90,000 clones, 88% of which are singletons. The germline CDR1 and CDR2 sequences are MDHEN and SYDVKM. This CDR3 has 15 amino acids. V lost 6 bases and J lost 3, with 15 bases in between. As to this clone: Its antigen is currently unknown.

Patients were excluded for autoimmune disease history or systemic immunosuppression. Findings of the study overall: The work left the antigen specificity of expanded peripheral T cells undetermined.

The genes are TRBV28 and TRBJ1-5, with a tentative D call TRBD1 (6 bases). Material: CD4+ or CD8+ T cells sorted from blood, obtained in a trial of the OX40 agonist ivuxolimab. This TCR came from an adult with an advanced solid tumor such as melanoma, head and neck, liver or kidney cancer. CDR3 bases: TGTGCCAGCAGCGCGGCCCAGGGGTACAATCAGCCCCAGCATTTT. The encoded protein is CASSAAQGYNQPQHF.